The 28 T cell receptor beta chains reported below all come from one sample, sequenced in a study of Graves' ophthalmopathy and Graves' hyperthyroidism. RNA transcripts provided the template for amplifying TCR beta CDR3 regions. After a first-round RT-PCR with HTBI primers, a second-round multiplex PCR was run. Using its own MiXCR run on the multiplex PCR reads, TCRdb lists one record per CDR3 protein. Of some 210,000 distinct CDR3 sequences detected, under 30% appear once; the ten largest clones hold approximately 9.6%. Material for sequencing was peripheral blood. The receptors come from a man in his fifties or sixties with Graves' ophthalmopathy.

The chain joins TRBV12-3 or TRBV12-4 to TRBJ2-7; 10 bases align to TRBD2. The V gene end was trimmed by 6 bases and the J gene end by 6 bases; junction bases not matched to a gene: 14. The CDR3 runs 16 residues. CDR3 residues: CASSSPTGTSAGEQYF. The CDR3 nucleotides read TGTGCCAGCAGCTCTCCTACCGGGACTAGCGCAGGCGAGCAGTACTTC.

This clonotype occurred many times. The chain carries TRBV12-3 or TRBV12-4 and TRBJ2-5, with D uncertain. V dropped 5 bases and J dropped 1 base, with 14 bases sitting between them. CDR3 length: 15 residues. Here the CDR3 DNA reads TGTGCCAGCAGTGCACGCCGGGCCCTCCAAGAGACCCAGTACTTC. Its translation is CASSARRALQETQYF.

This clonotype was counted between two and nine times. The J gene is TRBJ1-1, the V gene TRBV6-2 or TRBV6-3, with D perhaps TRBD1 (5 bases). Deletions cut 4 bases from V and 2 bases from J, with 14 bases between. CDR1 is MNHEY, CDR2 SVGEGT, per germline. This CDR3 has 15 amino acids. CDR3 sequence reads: CASSSREGLNTEAFF. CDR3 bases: TGTGCCAGCAGTTCCCGAGAGGGGCTTAACACTGAAGCTTTCTTT.

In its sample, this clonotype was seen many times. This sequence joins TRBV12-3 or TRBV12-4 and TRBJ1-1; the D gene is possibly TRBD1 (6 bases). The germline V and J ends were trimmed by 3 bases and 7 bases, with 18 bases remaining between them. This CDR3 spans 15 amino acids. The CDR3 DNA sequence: TGTGCCAGCAGTTTGGGGGGGACATGGGCTCTTGAAGCTTTCTTT. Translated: CASSLGGTWALEAFF.

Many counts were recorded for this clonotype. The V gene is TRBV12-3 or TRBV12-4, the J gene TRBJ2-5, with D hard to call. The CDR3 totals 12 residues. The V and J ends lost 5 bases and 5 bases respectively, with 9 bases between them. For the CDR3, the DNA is TGTGCCAGCAGTCAAACCCGGGAGACCCAGTACTTC. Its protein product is CASSQTRETQYF.

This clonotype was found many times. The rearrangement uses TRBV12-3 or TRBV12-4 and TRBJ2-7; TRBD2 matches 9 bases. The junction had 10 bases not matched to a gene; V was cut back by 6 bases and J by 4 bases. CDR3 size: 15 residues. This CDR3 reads CASSLSAGGTYEQYF. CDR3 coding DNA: TGTGCCAGCAGCCTTAGCGCGGGAGGGACGTACGAGCAGTACTTC.

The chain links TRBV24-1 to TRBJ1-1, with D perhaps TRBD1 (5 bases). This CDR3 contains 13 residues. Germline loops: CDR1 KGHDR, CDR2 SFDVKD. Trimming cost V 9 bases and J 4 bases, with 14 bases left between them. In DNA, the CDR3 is TGTGCCACCCGTGGGGGATACGGCACTGAAGCTTTCTTT. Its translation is CATRGGYGTEAFF.

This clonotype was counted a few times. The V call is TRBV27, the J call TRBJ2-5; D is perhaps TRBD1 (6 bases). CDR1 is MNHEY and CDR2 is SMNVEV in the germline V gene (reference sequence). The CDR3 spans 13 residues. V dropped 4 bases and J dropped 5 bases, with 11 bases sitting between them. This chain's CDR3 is CASSYRVWETQYF. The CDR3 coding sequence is TGTGCCAGCAGTTACAGGGTTTGGGAGACCCAGTACTTC.

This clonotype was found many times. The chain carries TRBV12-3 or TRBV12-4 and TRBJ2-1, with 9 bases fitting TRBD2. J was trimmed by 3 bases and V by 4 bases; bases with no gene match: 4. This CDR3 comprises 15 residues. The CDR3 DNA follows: TGTGCCAGCAGTTCAACTAGCGGGCGCTACAATGAGCAGTTCTTC. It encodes CASSSTSGRYNEQFF.

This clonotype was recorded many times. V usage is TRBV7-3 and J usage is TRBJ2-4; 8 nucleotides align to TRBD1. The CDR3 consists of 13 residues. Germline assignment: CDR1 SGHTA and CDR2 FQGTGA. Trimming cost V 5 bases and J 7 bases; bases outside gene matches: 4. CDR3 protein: CASSPGGANIQYF. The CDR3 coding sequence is TGTGCCAGCAGCCCAGGGGGCGCGAACATTCAGTACTTC.

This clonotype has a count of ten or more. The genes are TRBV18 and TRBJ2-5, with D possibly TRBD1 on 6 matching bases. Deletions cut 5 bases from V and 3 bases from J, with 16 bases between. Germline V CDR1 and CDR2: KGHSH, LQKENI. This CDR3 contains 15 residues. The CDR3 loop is CASSKQGNGKETQYF. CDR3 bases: TGTGCCAGCTCAAAACAGGGCAACGGGAAAGAGACCCAGTACTTC.

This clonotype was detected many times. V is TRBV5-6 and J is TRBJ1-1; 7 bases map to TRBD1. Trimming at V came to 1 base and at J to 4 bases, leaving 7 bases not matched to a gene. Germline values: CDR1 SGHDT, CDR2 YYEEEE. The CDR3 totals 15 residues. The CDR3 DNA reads TGTGCCAGCAGCTTGTGGGTGACAGGGAGCACTGAAGCTTTCTTT. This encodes CASSLWVTGSTEAFF.

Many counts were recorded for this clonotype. The CDR3 coding sequence is TGTGCCTGGAGTGAATTAGCGGGAGTCCCAGAGACCCAGTACTTC. Its translation: CAWSELAGVPETQYF. The V call is TRBV30, the J call TRBJ2-5, with 9 bases that match TRBD2. This CDR3 contains 15 residues. Looked up from germline, CDR1 is GTSNPN and CDR2 is SVGIG (reference sequence). V was clipped by 1 base and J by 4 bases; unmatched bases: 7.

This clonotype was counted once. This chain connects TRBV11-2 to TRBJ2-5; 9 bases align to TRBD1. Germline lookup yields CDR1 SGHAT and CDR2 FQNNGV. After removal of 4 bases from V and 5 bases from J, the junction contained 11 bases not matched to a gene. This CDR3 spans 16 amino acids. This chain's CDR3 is CASSSPGTGRVETQYF. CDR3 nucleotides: TGTGCCAGCAGCTCCCCCGGGACAGGGAGGGTTGAGACCCAGTACTTC.

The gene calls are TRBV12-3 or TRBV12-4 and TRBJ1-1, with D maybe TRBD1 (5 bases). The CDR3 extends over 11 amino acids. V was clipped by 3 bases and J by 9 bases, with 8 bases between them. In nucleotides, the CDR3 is TGTGCCAGCAGTTTTTTGGACAAAGCTTTCTTT. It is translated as CASSFLDKAFF.

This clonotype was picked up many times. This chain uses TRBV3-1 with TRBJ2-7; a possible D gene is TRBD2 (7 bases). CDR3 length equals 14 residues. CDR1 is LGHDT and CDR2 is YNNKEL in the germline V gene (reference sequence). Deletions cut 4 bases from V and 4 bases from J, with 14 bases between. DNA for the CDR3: TGTGCCAGCAGCCCCCTGGGGGGGCCGTACGAGCAGTACTTC. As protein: CASSPLGGPYEQYF.

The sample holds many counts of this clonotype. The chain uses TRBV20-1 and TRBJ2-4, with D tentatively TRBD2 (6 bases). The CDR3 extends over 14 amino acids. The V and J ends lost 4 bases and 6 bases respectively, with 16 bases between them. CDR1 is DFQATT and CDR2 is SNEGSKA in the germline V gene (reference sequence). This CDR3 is CSATTGVGRNIQYF. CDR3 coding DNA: TGCAGTGCTACCACCGGGGTCGGGAGAAACATTCAGTACTTC.

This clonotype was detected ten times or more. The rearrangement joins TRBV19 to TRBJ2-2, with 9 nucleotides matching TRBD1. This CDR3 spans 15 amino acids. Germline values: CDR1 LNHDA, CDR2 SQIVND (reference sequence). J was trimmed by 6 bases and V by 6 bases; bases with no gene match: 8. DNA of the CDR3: TGTGCCAGTAGCCCTCTACAGGGGGCTGCCGGGGAGCTGTTTTTT. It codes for CASSPLQGAAGELFF.

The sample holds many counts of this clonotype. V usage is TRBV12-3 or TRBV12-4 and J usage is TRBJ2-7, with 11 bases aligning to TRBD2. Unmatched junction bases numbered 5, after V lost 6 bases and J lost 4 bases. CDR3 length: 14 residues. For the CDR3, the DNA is TGTGCCAGCAGGCCGACTAGCGGGGTTTACGAGCAGTACTTC. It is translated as CASRPTSGVYEQYF.

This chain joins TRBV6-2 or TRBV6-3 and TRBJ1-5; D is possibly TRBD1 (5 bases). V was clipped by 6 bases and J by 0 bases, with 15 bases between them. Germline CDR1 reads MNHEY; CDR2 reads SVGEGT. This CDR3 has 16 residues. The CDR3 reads CASRSDQGLSNQPQHF. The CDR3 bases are TGTGCCAGCAGGAGTGATCAGGGCCTTAGCAATCAGCCCCAGCATTTT.

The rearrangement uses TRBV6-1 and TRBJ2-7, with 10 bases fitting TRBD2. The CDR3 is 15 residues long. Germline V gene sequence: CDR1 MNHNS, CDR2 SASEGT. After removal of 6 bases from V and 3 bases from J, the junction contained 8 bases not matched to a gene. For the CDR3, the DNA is TGTGCCAGCAGCGAACTAGCGGGACCTTTCTACGAGCAGTACTTC. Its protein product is CASSELAGPFYEQYF.

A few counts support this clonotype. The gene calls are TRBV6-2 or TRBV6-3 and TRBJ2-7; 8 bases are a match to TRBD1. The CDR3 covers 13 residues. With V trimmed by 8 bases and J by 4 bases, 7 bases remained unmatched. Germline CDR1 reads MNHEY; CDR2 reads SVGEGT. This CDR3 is CASGQGLGYEQYF. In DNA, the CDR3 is TGTGCCAGCGGACAGGGTTTAGGATACGAGCAGTACTTC.

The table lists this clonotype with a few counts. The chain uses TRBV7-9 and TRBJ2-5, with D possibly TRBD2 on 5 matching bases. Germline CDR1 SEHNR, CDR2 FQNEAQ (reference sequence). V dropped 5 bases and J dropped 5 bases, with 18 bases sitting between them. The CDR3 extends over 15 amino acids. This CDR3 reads CASSPRTSGAETQYF. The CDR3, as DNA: TGTGCCAGCAGCCCCCGGACTTCTGGCGCGGAGACCCAGTACTTC.

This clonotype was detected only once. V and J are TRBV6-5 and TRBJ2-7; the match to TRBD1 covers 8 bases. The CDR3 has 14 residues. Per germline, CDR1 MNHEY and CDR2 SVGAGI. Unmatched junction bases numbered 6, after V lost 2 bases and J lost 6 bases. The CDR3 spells CASSYDRGRGEQYF. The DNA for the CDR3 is TGTGCCAGCAGTTACGACAGGGGTCGGGGCGAGCAGTACTTC.

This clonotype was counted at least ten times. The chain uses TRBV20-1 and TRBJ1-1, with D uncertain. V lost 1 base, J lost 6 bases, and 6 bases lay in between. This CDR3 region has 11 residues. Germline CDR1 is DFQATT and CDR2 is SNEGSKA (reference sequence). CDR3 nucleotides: TGCAGTGCTAGAGGACACGCTGAAGCTTTCTTT. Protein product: CSARGHAEAFF.

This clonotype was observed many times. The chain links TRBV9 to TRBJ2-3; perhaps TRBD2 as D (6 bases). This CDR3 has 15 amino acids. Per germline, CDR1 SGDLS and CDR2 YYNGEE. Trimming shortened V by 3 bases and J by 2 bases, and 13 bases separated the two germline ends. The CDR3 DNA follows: TGTGCCAGCAGCGGAGCGGTAGCGGACACAGATACGCAGTATTTT. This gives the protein CASSGAVADTDTQYF.

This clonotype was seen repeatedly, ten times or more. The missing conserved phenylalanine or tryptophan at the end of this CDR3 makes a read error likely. The DNA of the CDR3 is TGCAGTGCTAGAGATCCCCTAGCGGGAGGTGGCGGGGAGCTGTTTCTT. Translation: CSARDPLAGGGGELFL. V gene TRBV20-1 combines with J gene TRBJ2-2, with 11 nucleotides matching TRBD2. The CDR3 totals 16 residues. Trimming took 0 bases from V and 7 from J; bases not matched to a gene: 7. Germline lookup yields CDR1 DFQATT and CDR2 SNEGSKA (reference sequence).

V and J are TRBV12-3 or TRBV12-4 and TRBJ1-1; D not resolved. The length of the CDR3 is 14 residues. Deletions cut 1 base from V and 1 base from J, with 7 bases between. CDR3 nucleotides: TGTGCCAGCAGTTTAGTCCAGGAGAACACTGAAGCTTTCTTT. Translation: CASSLVQENTEAFF.